Each of the 27 T cell receptor beta chains below was sequenced from the same sample in a study of monozygotic twins with inflammatory bowel disease. TCRdb re-called the 5' RACE reads; every CDR3 protein appears as one record, without DNA. The table lists 160,000 or so distinct CDR3 sequences. The sample consisted of blood. All receptors derive from a human donor with ulcerative colitis or Crohn's disease, or a healthy co-twin of an affected twin (not recorded which).

This chain uses TRBV4-3 with TRBJ2-2; as DNA is missing, the TRBD1 call by TCRdb cannot be tested. CDR1 and CDR2 from the germline V gene are LGHNA and YSLEER. The CDR3 has 17 residues. CDR3: CASSQDSGPPFTGELFF.

The rearrangement joins TRBV6-2 or TRBV6-3 to TRBJ1-2; the TCRdb call, TRBD1, lacks DNA for checking. The V gene's germline CDR1 is MNHEY and CDR2 SVGEGT. CDR3 length: 13 amino acids. The CDR3 protein is CASSQRTVYGYTF.

The V call is TRBV20-1, the J call TRBJ2-2; no DNA is available, so the TRBD2 call from TCRdb remains unchecked. The CDR3 length is 14 residues. Per the germline V gene, CDR1 is DFQATT and CDR2 is SNEGSKA (reference sequence). The CDR3 reads CSAPGRTSTGELFF.

The V and J genes are TRBV7-2 and TRBJ2-7. The CDR3 consists of 13 residues. Germline-derived CDR1 and CDR2 are SGHTA and FQGNSA. The CDR3 protein is CASSLEEIYEQYF.

V usage is TRBV4-3 and J usage is TRBJ2-1; TCRdb's D call, TRBD2, is unchecked because there is no DNA. The CDR3 is made up of 20 amino acids. Germline V lookup: CDR1 LGHNA, CDR2 YSLEER. This CDR3 is CASRRFAGGHGLAGDNEQFF.

V and J are TRBV3-1 and TRBJ2-5; TCRdb's D call, TRBD2, is unchecked because there is no DNA. This CDR3 spans 14 amino acids. Germline CDR1 reads LGHDT; CDR2 reads YNNKEL (reference sequence). The CDR3 spells CASSPGLYQETQYF.

The chain recombines TRBV10-3 with TRBJ2-1; lacking DNA, the TRBD1 call made by TCRdb goes unchecked. This CDR3 is built from 14 residues. Germline CDR1 is ENHRY and CDR2 is SYGVKD. The CDR3 loop is CAISPGQGLNEQFF.

This CDR3 is CASSFVRSGANVLTF. The chain employs TRBV7-9 and TRBJ2-6. Germline lookup yields CDR1 SEHNR and CDR2 FQNEAQ (reference sequence). The CDR3 totals 15 residues.

The chain carries TRBV5-6 and TRBJ2-1; TCRdb's assignment of TRBD2 cannot be checked, as there is no DNA. CDR3 length: 16 residues. Germline values: CDR1 SGHDT, CDR2 YYEEEE. The CDR3 loop reads CASSLWASGSGNEQFF.

The chain recombines TRBV9 with TRBJ2-1. Germline lookup yields CDR1 SGDLS and CDR2 YYNGEE. This CDR3 has 15 residues. CDR3 sequence reads: CASSIGESSYNEQFF.

The chain uses TRBV10-3 and TRBJ2-1; the D gene TCRdb calls, TRBD2, cannot be checked with no DNA. This CDR3 contains 15 residues. Per the germline V gene, CDR1 is ENHRY and CDR2 is SYGVKD. Here the CDR3 reads CAISPSGISYNEQFF.

This chain joins TRBV28 and TRBJ2-2; the D call from TCRdb, TRBD2, cannot be confirmed without DNA. Germline V gives CDR1 MDHEN, CDR2 SYDVKM. The CDR3 has 15 residues. The CDR3 here is CASSLKLGMTGELFF.

The chain has TRBV28 and TRBJ2-2; TCRdb names TRBD1, which stays unverified in the absence of DNA. The CDR3 contains 15 residues. Germline CDR1 reads MDHEN; CDR2 reads SYDVKM. The CDR3: CASSLGAGEGGELFF. Full variable domain (outside the CDR3, taken from reference TRBV28 and TRBJ2-2): DVKVTQSSRYLVKRTGEKVFLECVQDMDHENMFWYRQDPGLGLRLIYFSYDVKMKEKGDIPEGYSVSREKKERFSLILESASTNQTSMYLCASSLGAGEGGELFFGEGSRLTVL.

The genes are TRBV2 and TRBJ2-7; TCRdb returns TRBD1, unconfirmable since there is no DNA. This CDR3 contains 14 residues. CDR1 SNHLY and CDR2 FYNNEI come from the germline V gene. The chain's CDR3 is CASSETGANYEQYF.

The gene calls are TRBV5-1 and TRBJ2-5; absent DNA, TCRdb's TRBD2 call cannot be checked. CDR3 length: 17 residues. Per the germline V gene, CDR1 is SGHRS and CDR2 is YFSETQ. The CDR3 protein is CASSGSLGLAAQETQYF.

The chain is built from TRBV27 and TRBJ1-4; TCRdb picks TRBD1, but there is no DNA to check that call. Germline CDR1 and CDR2: MNHEY and SMNVEV (reference sequence). This CDR3 has 17 amino acids. The CDR3 loop is CASSLLPGQGGNEKLFF.

The chain is built from TRBV4-3 and TRBJ1-1; checking the TCRdb D call of TRBD1 is not possible without DNA. This CDR3 has 18 residues. The germline V gene has CDR1 LGHNA and CDR2 YSLEER. The CDR3 sequence: CASSQDNPDSTMNTEAFF.

The chain joins TRBV12-3 or TRBV12-4 to TRBJ2-7; TCRdb selects TRBD1, and the lack of DNA leaves this call unchecked. The CDR3 spans 15 residues. Here the CDR3 reads CASNNIGGFGYEQYF.

J is TRBJ2-1 and V is TRBV20-1; TCRdb returns TRBD1, unconfirmable since there is no DNA. This CDR3 spans 16 amino acids. Per the germline V gene, CDR1 is DFQATT and CDR2 is SNEGSKA (reference sequence). CDR3 amino acids: CSARDAVVAATGEQFF.

The V call is TRBV5-1, the J call TRBJ1-2. Germline values: CDR1 SGHRS, CDR2 YFSETQ. This CDR3 region has 15 residues. The CDR3 region is CASSLRRESIYGYTF.

This rearrangement joins TRBV5-6 to TRBJ2-2; the TCRdb D gene call, TRBD1, has no DNA to confirm it. CDR3 length: 16 amino acids. Looked up from germline, CDR1 is SGHDT and CDR2 is YYEEEE. CDR3 residues: CASSFKRGRYTGELFF.

This chain links TRBV27 with TRBJ1-2; as DNA is missing, the TRBD1 call by TCRdb cannot be tested. The CDR3 runs 17 residues. Germline assignment: CDR1 MNHEY and CDR2 SMNVEV (reference sequence). CDR3 residues: CASSLSYRGSLTYGYTF.

The chain is built from TRBV7-2 and TRBJ2-1. Germline V gene sequence: CDR1 SGHTA, CDR2 FQGNSA. This CDR3 is built from 15 residues. The CDR3: CASSLRMEAYNEQFF.

The V and J genes are TRBV7-6 and TRBJ2-7. The CDR3 is made up of 14 amino acids. CDR1 is SGHVS, CDR2 FNYEAQ, per germline. The CDR3 sequence: CASSLGRSPYEQYF.

J is TRBJ2-2 and V is TRBV10-3; TCRdb returns TRBD2, unconfirmable since there is no DNA. The germline CDR1 and CDR2 sequences are ENHRY and SYGVKD. This CDR3 is built from 18 residues. Here the CDR3 reads CAISDPEGLGSNTGELFF.

V is TRBV3-1 and J is TRBJ2-3; TCRdb returns TRBD2, unconfirmable since there is no DNA. The germline V gene encodes CDR1 LGHDT and CDR2 YNNKEL (reference sequence). There are 17 residues in the CDR3. CDR3 region: CASSQDLASGRSDTQYF.

This CDR3 is CASSLVGTGTTEAFF. The chain recombines TRBV7-9 with TRBJ1-1; TCRdb gives TRBD1 as the D gene, but with no DNA this cannot be confirmed. Per the germline V gene, CDR1 is SEHNR and CDR2 is FQNEAQ (reference sequence). The CDR3 is made up of 15 amino acids.